The following is a T cell receptor (beta chain) sequence with its context. What it recognizes is unknown. The protocol was immunoSEQ multiplex PCR, while the TCRdb copy is restricted to in-frame clones and leaves out a portion. Counted here are thousands of clones, around 93% occurring once; the ten biggest clones make up over 1.3%. This entry is derived from a study of graft-versus-host responses after intestinal transplantation. Overall study: Each transplant was multivisceral, liver-intestinal, or isolated intestinal. Study findings and constraints: Present in recipient marrow, GvH clones included some that appeared first in ileum or blood. Early declines in HvG clones that occurred post-transplant were associated with peak circulating GvH clone levels.

The CDR3 has 14 residues. V lost 4 bases and J lost 3; bases outside the gene matches: 0. Germline V lookup: CDR1 ENHRY, CDR2 SYGVKD. The clonotype comes from a human patient who received an intestinal transplant, so some T cells may come from the graft donor. The chain employs TRBV10-3 and TRBJ2-6, with TRBD1 identical over 7 bases. Here the sequenced sample was PBMCs, taken about 30 days after intestinal transplant. CDR3 sequence: CAISGQGGANVLTF. The CDR3, as DNA: TGTGCCATCAGTGGACAGGGTGGGGCCAACGTCCTGACTTTC.